This TCR beta chain comes out of a study of identical twins (dated by TCRdb to the mid-2010s). In terms of the full investigation: To test whether fetal clonotypes persist, the study used deep sequencing on TCR alpha and beta repertoires from monozygotic twins, unrelated adults of various ages, and cord blood. Replicate twin experiments were performed at different times using different library preparation protocols to rule out contamination. Paper-wide results and their limitations: The excess sharing between twins in beta out-of-frame sequences was weaker because fewer shared sequences reduced the signal-to-noise ratio. Conclusions relied on cross-sectional statistical analysis, since the same donors could not be followed over many years. In monozygotic twins, recombination models systematically underestimated out-of-frame TCR alpha sharing, but the models matched the sharing seen between unrelated individuals. Abundant cord blood beta clonotypes had fewer insertions, young adult naive repertoires showed a similar but weaker trend, and memory repertoires showed no such trend. Out-of-frame TCR alpha sequences shared between twins showed an excess of low generation-probability sequences compared with coincidental sharing between unrelated individuals. Invariant T cells such as MAIT and iNKT could partly confound zero-insertion analyses, though diverse VJ usage argued against this for most clonotypes.

There are a few counts of this clonotype. Its antigen specificity is not known. No clone much larger than this one lies a single base away; base qualities are absent. Only healthy Caucasian donors were included. The twin cohort consisted of three pairs of female monozygotic twins, all aged roughly 18 to 29 years. Positive isolation kits from Invitrogen were used to isolate the CD4+ and CD8+ T cell populations. The library came from 5' RACE. TCRdb names Illumina HiSeq 2000 as the instrument used. Template switching added a universal primer binding site, and the final cDNA carried a unique molecular identifier that allowed TCR cDNA molecules to be counted accurately. Specific primers in the conserved constant-segment region were used to synthesize first-strand cDNA for the TCR alpha and beta chains. To control for contamination, every cDNA library was double barcoded, receiving both a SMART-Mk sample barcode and Illumina barcodes. TruSeq adapter sequences along with Illumina sample barcodes were introduced in two successive PCR steps. Sequencing of the TCR alpha and beta cDNA libraries was done on the Illumina HiSeq platform using custom primers. From the authors' description of their analysis: MiGEC processed the raw reads to extract unique molecular identifiers, while MiXCR was used to determine the CDR3 positions. Recombination models were inferred per individual with the repgenHMM and IGoR tools using an EM algorithm. The analysis of shared clonotypes was done with the tcR package in R, with sharing normalized by the product of cloneset sizes. To study raw recombination without the effects of thymic and clonal selection, out-of-frame nonproductive sequences were analyzed. TCRdb reanalyzed the raw reads on its own, using fastp at Q25 for trimming and MiXCR for clone calling, and kept in-frame beta chains. Each record represents a unique CDR3 protein, reported with the most common genes and DNA among its rows. The V and J calls were not made by the authors but by TCRdb's processing. Across this sample there are 250,000 or so distinct CDR3 sequences, with around 8.8% seen only once. Less than 4% of the sample is held by the ten biggest clonotypes.

The germline ends are 11 bases apart after V is trimmed by 5 bases and J by 0 bases. Based on the germline V gene (reference sequence), the CDR1 and CDR2 sequences are SEHNR and FQNEAQ. From its cysteine to its phenylalanine, the CDR3 spans 14 amino acids. The only DNA kept is the CDR3, 42 bases in frame from the first base. Separately, the same data were catalogued under a study of yellow fever vaccine responses in identical twins. From that second study: According to the authors, the vaccine-induced T cell response in identical twins seemed to be partly convergent and partly specific to each individual. In the study, vaccine-responding T cell clones were precisely tracked in identical twins.

The sequence derives from a woman younger than 30 in good health. The specimen sequenced was CD8+ T cells sorted from blood. The sequence joins TRBV7-9 to TRBJ2-7; the D segment cannot be called with confidence. CDR3 loop: CASSPSASSYEQYF. In nucleotide form, the sequence is TGTGCCAGCAGCCCTTCAGCTAGCTCCTACGAGCAGTACTTC.